The rows below give T cell receptor beta chains drawn from one sample of a study of response to subunit inactivated influenza vaccine. TCRdb called the RT-PCR reads again in MiXCR, with one record for every CDR3 protein. Of about 240,000 distinct CDR3 sequences listed, 9% to 15% are singletons. The sample here was non-naive T cells sorted from PBMCs, taken 14 days before vaccination. All receptors come from a man between 50 and 59 years old who received an inactivated influenza vaccine. Both conserved end residues are part of each CDR3. Clone size, where shown, is once, few, many, or a class for clones that have expanded.

v_gene: TRBV9
j_gene: TRBJ2-3
abundance: .
CDR3aa: CASSTGTAGTDTQYF

v_gene: TRBV27
j_gene: TRBJ2-7
abundance: .
CDR3aa: CASSLTPPHEQYF

v_gene: TRBV27
j_gene: TRBJ2-7
abundance: few
CDR3aa: CASSRGPNTYEQYF

v_gene: TRBV6-5
j_gene: TRBJ2-7
abundance: .
CDR3aa: CASSYSLAGSSYEQYF

v_gene: TRBV6-1
j_gene: TRBJ2-4
abundance: few
CDR3aa: CAISEAGNRLAKNIQYF

v_gene: TRBV5-1
j_gene: TRBJ2-7
abundance: many
CDR3aa: CARPRTVGGLSYEQYF

v_gene: TRBV5-1
j_gene: TRBJ2-1
abundance: few
CDR3aa: CASSSTGLANEQFF

v_gene: TRBV20-1
j_gene: TRBJ2-3
abundance: few
CDR3aa: CSATTRSDRTDTQYF

v_gene: TRBV15
j_gene: TRBJ2-3
abundance: .
CDR3aa: CATSRSPTGDGDTQYF

v_gene: TRBV28
j_gene: TRBJ1-1
abundance: many
CDR3aa: CASRDRGANTEAFF

v_gene: TRBV12-2
j_gene: TRBJ1-5
abundance: few
CDR3aa: CASRLKWGQGGPLRYQPQHF

v_gene: TRBV20-1
j_gene: TRBJ2-3
abundance: many
CDR3aa: CSAEGGSTDTQYF

v_gene: TRBV5-6
j_gene: TRBJ2-1
abundance: .
CDR3aa: CASSLRTSQLYEQFF

v_gene: TRBV20-1
j_gene: TRBJ2-3
abundance: few
CDR3aa: CSKTTGGRQYF

v_gene: TRBV24-1
j_gene: TRBJ2-7
abundance: few
CDR3aa: CATSTGQGVSYEQYF

v_gene: TRBV20-1
j_gene: TRBJ2-7
abundance: few
CDR3aa: CSATDRGRGEQYF

v_gene: TRBV6-1
j_gene: TRBJ2-2
abundance: .
CDR3aa: CASSRPAGGPHTGELFF

v_gene: TRBV19
j_gene: TRBJ2-7
abundance: many
CDR3aa: CASRVKGATGEQYF

v_gene: TRBV24-1
j_gene: TRBJ2-1
abundance: few
CDR3aa: CATSDPKTSEQYNEQFF

v_gene: TRBV27
j_gene: TRBJ2-1
abundance: .
CDR3aa: CASRGGPRDEQFF

v_gene: TRBV7-9
j_gene: TRBJ1-4
abundance: many
CDR3aa: CASSSPTGSEEKLFF

v_gene: TRBV12-3/TRBV12-4
j_gene: TRBJ1-3
abundance: .
CDR3aa: CATSPPGASGNTIYF

v_gene: TRBV12-3/TRBV12-4
j_gene: TRBJ1-6
abundance: .
CDR3aa: CASSFRTGGASPLHF

v_gene: TRBV5-6
j_gene: TRBJ1-2
abundance: .
CDR3aa: CASSLARQGFAGSGYTF

v_gene: TRBV3-1
j_gene: TRBJ1-5
abundance: many
CDR3aa: CASSQDRNQPQHF

v_gene: TRBV27
j_gene: TRBJ2-2
abundance: .
CDR3aa: CASSLEGAPAPGELFF